Listed below are T cell receptor beta chains from one sample, sequenced in a study of Ad26.COV2.S vaccination and SARS-CoV-2 variants. The table came from immunoSEQ multiplex PCR; TCRdb's copy has only in-frame clones and leaves some out. The data contain about 440,000 clones, around nine tenths of them singletons. The starting material was peripheral blood, obtained in a trial of Ad26.COV2.S vaccine versus placebo. The receptors here all came from a person between 18 and 65 years old who received the Ad26.COV2.S COVID-19 vaccine or a placebo. The CDR3 runs from the conserved cysteine through the conserved F or W. A D gene is named only where the DNA matches it firmly. A row's size may be missing; if present it is once, few, many or a size class.

TRBV4-1	.	TRBJ1-1	once	TGCGCCAGCAGCCAAGGGGCGAGCCGGGTGTGGCGCGAAGCTTTCTTT	CASSQGASRVWREAFF
TRBV9	.	TRBJ1-5	.	TGTGCCAGCAGCGAGGGGGGAGGGAGTCAGCCCCAGCATTTT	CASSEGGGSQPQHF
TRBV7-8	TRBD1	TRBJ1-4	.	TGTGCCAGCAGCTTAGGGGAGGGACAGCATAATGAAAAACTGTTTTTT	CASSLGEGQHNEKLFF
TRBV29-1	.	TRBJ2-1	.	TGCAGCGTCGACCCGGGACCCAATGAGCAGTTCTTC	CSVDPGPNEQFF
TRBV10-3	TRBD2	TRBJ2-5	.	TGTGCCATCAGTTCAACCGGGACTAGCGGGAGAAGGGAGACCCAGTACTTC	CAISSTGTSGRRETQYF
TRBV29-1	.	TRBJ2-1	.	TGCAGCGTTGAAAAGGGAAAGGGTGAGCAGTTCTTC	CSVEKGKGEQFF
TRBV24-1	.	TRBJ2-1	.	TGTGCCACCAGTGATTTCTACAATGAGCAGTTCTTC	CATSDFYNEQFF
TRBV14	.	TRBJ2-7	.	TGTGCCAGCAGCCGGGGGACTGGCTACGAGCAGTACTTC	CASSRGTGYEQYF
TRBV19	.	TRBJ2-7	.	TGTGCCAGTTCCCGGGGTCTCGAGCAGTACTTC	CASSRGLEQYF
TRBV9	.	TRBJ2-7	.	TGTGCCAGCAGCGTAGGGGCTACCCCACTTCGTGAGCAGTACTTC	CASSVGATPLREQYF
TRBV12-3/TRBV12-4	.	TRBJ2-7	.	TGTGCCAGCATGTCACAGGGATACGAGCAGTACTTC	CASMSQGYEQYF
TRBV10-3	.	TRBJ2-2	.	TGTGCCATCAGCTCCTACGGGGAGCTGTTTTTT	CAISSYGELFF
TRBV28	TRBD1	TRBJ2-1	.	TGTGCCAGCAGTTTAGGGGACAGGAACAATGAGCAGTTCTTC	CASSLGDRNNEQFF
TRBV10-3	TRBD1	TRBJ1-1	.	TGTGCCATCAGCGACATAGACAGGGGTGAAGCTTTCTTT	CAISDIDRGEAFF
TRBV4-2	.	TRBJ1-1	.	TGTGCCAGCAGCCAAGACCCTTCGGACACTGAAGCTTTCTTT	CASSQDPSDTEAFF
TRBV30	TRBD2	TRBJ2-7	.	TGTGCCTGGAGTGGTGGACTAGCGAGCTCCTACGAGCAGTACTTC	CAWSGGLASSYEQYF
TRBV29-1	TRBD2	TRBJ2-1	.	TGCAGCGGCGGACTAGCGGGAGGGCGGGGGAATGAGCAGTTCTTC	CSGGLAGGRGNEQFF
TRBV2	TRBD1	TRBJ1-2	.	TGTGCCAGCATTGGGACAGGGGTGGGCTATGGCTACACCTTC	CASIGTGVGYGYTF
TRBV30	TRBD2	TRBJ2-3	.	TGTGCCTGGAGTTCCGGGACTAGCGGGATGACAGATACGCAGTATTTT	CAWSSGTSGMTDTQYF
TRBV30	.	TRBJ1-6	.	TGTGCCTGGAGTGTACTGGGAAGTGTCCGATGGGGATCACCCCTCCACTTT	CAWSVLGSVRWGSPLHF
TRBV14	TRBD1	TRBJ2-1	few	TGTGCCAGCAGCCTGTACAGGGGGCTTTCCAGCTCCTACAATGAGCAGTTCTTC	CASSLYRGLSSSYNEQFF
TRBV19	.	TRBJ1-4	.	TGTGCCAGTAGTATGCGGACAACTAATGAAAAACTGTTTTTT	CASSMRTTNEKLFF
TRBV30	.	TRBJ1-5	.	TGTGCCTGGAGTTCTCTGGGCAATCAGCCCCAGCATTTT	CAWSSLGNQPQHF
TRBV5-6	.	TRBJ1-5	.	TGTGCCAGCAGCTTGTTAGATGTACGCGATGACCAGCATTTT	CASSLLDVRDDQHF
TRBV19	.	TRBJ1-1	.	TGTGCCAGTAGTATCTCCCGGAACGCTGAAGCTTTCTTT	CASSISRNAEAFF
TRBV9	.	TRBJ2-2	.	TGTGCCAGCAGACGGGACACGAACACCGGGGAGCTGTTTTTT	CASRRDTNTGELFF
TRBV27	.	TRBJ1-5	once	TGTGCCAGCAGTTTCGGGGGACAAGTACGGAATCAGCCCCAGCATTTT	CASSFGGQVRNQPQHF
TRBV5-1	TRBD1	TRBJ2-7	.	TGCGCCAGCAGCTGGACAGGGGATTCGTTCTACGAGCAGTACTTC	CASSWTGDSFYEQYF
TRBV10-3	.	TRBJ1-1	.	TGTGCCATCAGTGAGTCGGGGGGGCCCGAACATGAAGCTTTCTTT	CAISESGGPEHEAFF
TRBV4-2	.	TRBJ1-3	once	TGTGCCAGCAGCCAAGCAGGGGTCGGAAACACCATATATTTT	CASSQAGVGNTIYF
TRBV5-4	.	TRBJ1-6	.	TGTGCCAGCACCTCCGGGGTGGGGGCGGATAATTCACCCCTCCACTTT	CASTSGVGADNSPLHF
TRBV7-3	.	TRBJ2-1	.	TGTGCCAGCAGCCCGTCGACATTAGGTGAGCAGTTCTTC	CASSPSTLGEQFF
TRBV5-1	.	TRBJ1-2	few	TGCGCCAGCAGCTCTGGAGGCAGGGTCGCCTATGGCTACACCTTC	CASSSGGRVAYGYTF
TRBV27	.	TRBJ1-5	.	TGTGCCAGCAGTCGACTTGGCAATCAGCCCCAGCATTTT	CASSRLGNQPQHF
TRBV2	.	TRBJ2-7	.	TGTGCCAGCACCCTGGGCGGTAACTCCTACGAGCAGTACTTC	CASTLGGNSYEQYF
TRBV11-2	.	TRBJ1-1	few	TGTGCCAGCAGCTTAGATGGCGGGTTAGGAACTGAAGCTTTCTTT	CASSLDGGLGTEAFF
TRBV2	.	TRBJ1-6	.	TGTGCCAGCAGTGAAGGGACAAGAAATTCACCCCTCCACTTT	CASSEGTRNSPLHF
TRBV27	.	TRBJ1-5	.	TGTGCCAGCAGGCCAGGGCAGGGTCTAGGGGGCAATCAGCCCCAGCATTTT	CASRPGQGLGGNQPQHF
TRBV6-2/TRBV6-3	.	TRBJ2-7	.	TGTGCCAGCAGCCCTTCACAGTGGGATAAGGGGTACGAGCAGTACTTC	CASSPSQWDKGYEQYF
TRBV13	.	TRBJ2-7	.	TGTGCCAGCAGCCCCCGGAGGGAGAGCTACGAGCAGTACTTC	CASSPRRESYEQYF
TRBV28	TRBD2	TRBJ2-7	.	TGTGCCAGCAGTCCTCCTGTTCTAGCGGGAGAATACGAGCAGTACTTC	CASSPPVLAGEYEQYF
TRBV29-1	TRBD1	TRBJ2-7	.	TGCAGCGCCCAAGGTCGGGACAGGGCTAGAGAGCAGTACTTC	CSAQGRDRAREQYF
TRBV21-1	.	TRBJ1-5	.	TGTGCCAGCAGCCCTCTAGGACAGTTGCGAAATCAGCCCCAGCATTTT	CASSPLGQLRNQPQHF
TRBV28	TRBD1	TRBJ2-1	once	TGTGCCAGCAGCCCTACCGCAGGGGGCGTCGATGAGCAGTTCTTC	CASSPTAGGVDEQFF
TRBV29-1	.	TRBJ2-7	.	TGCAGCGTGGGCGAGGGGTTCTACGAGCAGTACTTC	CSVGEGFYEQYF
TRBV5-6	TRBD1	TRBJ1-4	.	TGTGCCAGCAGCTCTGCGCGCGGTCAGGGGGCTAAAAAACTGTTTTTT	CASSSARGQGAKKLFF
TRBV28	.	TRBJ2-1	.	TGTGCCAGCAGTGGATGGAATAGGAACAATGAGCAGTTCTTC	CASSGWNRNNEQFF
TRBV9	TRBD2	TRBJ2-1	.	TGTGCCAGCAGCGTAGGACTAGCGGGAGACAATGAGCAGTTCTTC	CASSVGLAGDNEQFF
TRBV12-5	.	TRBJ2-5	.	TGTGCTAGTGGTTTGGTACTGTCAGAAGGGTACCAAGAGACCCAGTACTTC	CASGLVLSEGYQETQYF
TRBV7-2	.	TRBJ1-6	.	TGTGCCAGCAGCCTACAGGGTAATAATTCACCCCTCCACTTT	CASSLQGNNSPLHF
TRBV4-3	.	TRBJ2-3	.	TGCGCCAGCAGCCCTGGGGGGGCCTGGGATACGCAGTATTTT	CASSPGGAWDTQYF
TRBV7-9	.	TRBJ1-4	.	TGTGCCAGCAGCCAGCAGCCTAATGAAAAACTGTTTTTT	CASSQQPNEKLFF
TRBV28	.	TRBJ2-7	.	TGTGCCAGCAGTCCCTCCGGGACCACCTACGAGCAGTACTTC	CASSPSGTTYEQYF
TRBV9	TRBD2	TRBJ2-1	.	TGTGCCAGCAGCGTAGGGGCTAGCGGGAGCCATGAGCAGTTCTTC	CASSVGASGSHEQFF